This T cell receptor (beta chain) was obtained from a study of T cell responses to AZD1222 COVID-19 vaccine. In the case of this clone: Its antigen is not identified.

Sequencing used immunoSEQ multiplex PCR; TCRdb keeps in-frame clones, though not all of them. Among around 92,000 clones listed, roughly 88% were seen once. The V gene's germline CDR1 is SGHNT and CDR2 YYREEE (reference sequence). The V segment lost 2 bases and the J segment 0 bases; nucleotides outside the gene matches: 1. This CDR3 is 14 amino acids long. Study results and caveats: Without day 14 samples, only post-peak T cell repertoires were studied.

This chain links TRBV5-4 with TRBJ2-7; TRBD2 matches 8 bases. This sequence was found in an adult in good health. The sample in question was peripheral blood, obtained on day 0 of AZD1222 vaccination. Here the CDR3 reads CASSFSGASYEQYF. The CDR3 coding sequence is TGTGCCAGCAGCTTTAGCGGGGCCTCCTACGAGCAGTACTTC.